This T cell receptor beta chain was recorded in a study of early T cells in non-severe SARS-CoV-2 infection. This CDR3 contains 14 residues. Deletions cut 0 bases from V and 5 bases from J, with 10 bases between. Germline V lookup: CDR1 LGHNA, CDR2 YSLEER. TCRdb re-called the 5' RACE reads with MiXCR, one entry per CDR3 protein. The repertoire holds fewer than 85,000 distinct CDR3 sequences, with around 12% as singletons. The receptor was derived from an adult who was a healthcare worker with PCR-confirmed SARS-CoV-2 infection or an uninfected control (not recorded which). The chain carries TRBV4-3 and TRBJ1-2; D remains unclear. Sequencing used whole blood. The CDR3 DNA reads as TGCGCCAGCAGCCAAGAGTTTACCGAGTATGGCTACACCTTC. Its translation: CASSQEFTEYGYTF.